This entry lists 32 T cell receptor beta chains sequenced from one sample in a study of blood T cell repertoires in COVID-19. Generated by immunoSEQ multiplex PCR, the TCRdb table keeps only in-frame clones and is missing some. The sample includes some 110,000 clones, roughly 84% of them seen just once. Sequenced sample: peripheral blood. These receptors all stem from a woman aged 70 to 79 with acute or convalescent COVID-19.

This clone appeared a single time. This chain links TRBV18 with TRBJ2-3; D perhaps matches TRBD2 (6 bases). This CDR3 has 14 residues. Trimming left V 4 bases short and J 4 bases short, with 12 bases between. Per germline, CDR1 KGHSH and CDR2 LQKENI. CDR3 in amino acids: CASSQVREADTQYF. The CDR3 region has the DNA TGTGCCAGCTCACAAGTCAGGGAGGCAGATACGCAGTATTTT.

Remarks on this clone: This CDR3 is also generated by other DNA sequences in the sample. The chain employs TRBV27 and TRBJ2-2; tentative D call: TRBD2 (7 bases). This CDR3 region has 17 residues. The V end lost 6 bases, the J end lost 2 bases, and 19 bases lay between the germline ends. CDR1 is MNHEY, CDR2 SMNVEV, per germline (reference sequence). CDR3 nucleotides: TGTGCCAGCAGCCTGAGGGGCGGGGGACAAAACACCGGGGAGCTGTTTTTT. This encodes CASSLRGGGQNTGELFF.

This clone was picked up a small number of times. The chain employs TRBV7-2 and TRBJ1-3; D ambiguous. The CDR3 sequence is 18 residues long. Trimming stripped 4 bases from V and 0 bases from J, with 19 bases between. Germline V CDR1 and CDR2: SGHTA, FQGNSA. CDR3 bases: TGTGCCAGCAGCTACAGTCTATGGGATGACTACTCTGGAAACACCATATATTTT. It encodes CASSYSLWDDYSGNTIYF.

The rearrangement links TRBV10-2 to TRBJ2-7, with 9 bases aligning to TRBD1. Trimming at V came to 1 base and at J to 0 bases, leaving 7 bases not matched to a gene. The CDR3 contains 17 residues. CDR1 is WSHSY, CDR2 SAAADI, per germline. CDR3 in DNA: TGCGCCAGCAGTGAGTTCCCTCCGGGACAGGGCTCCTACGAGCAGTACTTC. It is translated as CASSEFPPGQGSYEQYF.

The chain links TRBV7-2 to TRBJ1-5; D not resolved. Trimming removed 5 bases at V and 9 bases at J, with 20 bases between. Germline-derived CDR1 and CDR2 are SGHTA and FQGNSA. CDR3 length: 15 amino acids. CDR3 in amino acids: CASSLLDGDVRPQHF. Written as DNA, the CDR3 is TGTGCCAGCAGCCTGTTAGACGGAGACGTCCGGCCCCAGCATTTT.

In nucleotides, the CDR3 is TGTGCCAGCAGTCCCCAAGGGGGAATACCATCCTACGAGCAGTACTTC. Its translation is CASSPQGGIPSYEQYF. The genes are TRBV27 and TRBJ2-7; tentative D call: TRBD1 (6 bases). V lost 5 bases to trimming and J lost 1 base, with 18 bases between them. Per germline, CDR1 MNHEY and CDR2 SMNVEV (reference sequence). This CDR3 spans 16 amino acids.

The DNA for the CDR3 is TGTGCCACCAGCAGATCCTTAGCGGCAGCCGGTAATGAGCAGTTCTTC. Its protein product is CATSRSLAAAGNEQFF. The chain employs TRBV15 and TRBJ2-1; D is possibly TRBD2 (6 bases). CDR1 and CDR2 (germline): LNHNV, YYDKDF (reference sequence). The CDR3 contains 16 residues. Deletions cut 2 bases from V and 7 bases from J, with 18 bases between.

The J gene is TRBJ2-1, the V gene TRBV5-1; 8 positions agree with TRBD2. Germline lookup yields CDR1 SGHRS and CDR2 YFSETQ. There are 14 residues in the CDR3. With V trimmed by 0 bases and J by 8 bases, 4 bases remained unmatched. The DNA of the CDR3 is TGCGCCAGCAGCTTGGAGGCGGGAGGTGATGAGCAGTTCTTC. Translation: CASSLEAGGDEQFF.

The V call is TRBV5-6, the J call TRBJ2-2; TRBD1 is a possible D gene (6 bases). This CDR3 comprises 13 residues. Trimming shortened V by 5 bases and J by 6 bases, and 11 bases separated the two germline ends. Germline loops: CDR1 SGHDT, CDR2 YYEEEE. This CDR3 is CASSQTGSGELFF. The CDR3 coding sequence is TGTGCCAGCAGTCAGACAGGATCCGGGGAGCTGTTTTTT.

This clone was seen a single time. This chain links TRBV7-3 with TRBJ2-1; 11 nucleotides align to TRBD2. This CDR3 is built from 15 residues. Per germline, CDR1 SGHTA and CDR2 FQGTGA. J lost 8 bases, V lost 5 bases, and 8 bases had no gene match. The CDR3 loop reads CASSITSGSRDEQFF. The DNA of the CDR3 is TGTGCCAGCAGCATCACTAGCGGGAGTAGGGATGAGCAGTTCTTC.

The chain's CDR3 is CASSPLGGGTGYEAFF. The CDR3 DNA reads TGTGCCAGCAGCCCTTTGGGGGGCGGGACAGGGTACGAAGCTTTCTTT. The V gene is TRBV5-4, the J gene TRBJ1-1, with 9 bases that match TRBD1. This CDR3 is 16 amino acids long. Germline CDR1 SGHNT, CDR2 YYREEE (reference sequence). Trimming removed 4 bases from V and 8 bases from J; junction bases left unmatched: 15.

V and J are TRBV3-1 (or the pseudogene TRBV3-2) and TRBJ1-2; D is ambiguous. The ends were cut back, 0 bases at V and 7 bases at J, with 9 bases in the middle. The CDR3 totals 13 residues. Germline V gene data show CDR1 as LGHDT and CDR2 as YNNKEL (reference sequence). The chain's CDR3 is CASSQEESGGYTF. CDR3 in DNA: TGTGCCAGCAGCCAAGAAGAATCGGGTGGCTACACCTTC.

The J gene is TRBJ1-4, the V gene TRBV2, with TRBD1 matching over 7 bases. The CDR3 runs 12 residues. CDR1 and CDR2 from the germline V gene are SNHLY and FYNNEI. With 4 bases clipped from V and 12 bases from J, the junction kept 5 bases outside the gene matches. The CDR3 loop reads CASSVDRVELFF. The CDR3 region has the DNA TGTGCCAGCAGTGTCGACAGGGTTGAACTGTTTTTT.

The CDR3 bases are TGTGCCAGCAGTTACTCGTTTGGCGCCGGCACGCAGGGGACTGAAGCTTTCTTT. It specifies CASSYSFGAGTQGTEAFF. V gene TRBV6-2 or TRBV6-3 combines with J gene TRBJ1-1; D may be TRBD1 (6 bases). This CDR3 contains 18 residues. The ends were cut back, 0 bases at V and 5 bases at J, with 22 bases in the middle. CDR1 is MNHEY and CDR2 is SVGEGT in the germline V gene.

This chain links TRBV6-2 or TRBV6-3 with TRBJ2-6; perhaps TRBD2 as D (6 bases). The V gene lost 2 bases and the J gene lost 2 bases, with 7 bases spanning the gap. This CDR3 is 15 amino acids long. Germline V gene data show CDR1 as MNHEY and CDR2 as SVGEGT. The CDR3 DNA sequence: TGTGCCAGCAGTTACCGCGGGGCTGGGGCCAACGTCCTGACTTTC. Amino acid sequence: CASSYRGAGANVLTF.

This clone was seen a single time. The genes are TRBV12-5 and TRBJ2-3; 7 bases align to TRBD2. The CDR3 is 19 residues long. The V gene's germline CDR1 is LGHNT and CDR2 FRNRAP. J lost 0 bases, V lost 0 bases, and 12 bases had no gene match. The CDR3 DNA follows: TGTGCTAGTGGTTTGGTAGGTCAGGGAGGGAGGGGAAGCACAGATACGCAGTATTTT. Translating it yields CASGLVGQGGRGSTDTQYF. The full variable domain, with the rest looked up from reference TRBV12-5 and TRBJ2-3, is DARVTQTPRHKVTEMGQEVTMRCQPILGHNTVFWYRQTMMQGLELLAYFRNRAPLDDSGMPKDRFSAEMPDATLATLKIQPSEPRDSAVYFCASGLVGQGGRGSTDTQYFGPGTRLTVL.

The V gene is TRBV5-1, the J gene TRBJ1-3; a possible D gene is TRBD1 (6 bases). This CDR3 is 14 amino acids long. Germline V gene sequence: CDR1 SGHRS, CDR2 YFSETQ. V was cut by 4 bases and J by 2 bases, with 10 bases left in between. CDR3 coding DNA: TGCGCCAGCAGCACGGGGGGCGCTGGAAACACCATATATTTT. Translation: CASSTGGAGNTIYF.

The chain couples TRBV11-2 to TRBJ2-2; D is unresolved. Germline loops: CDR1 SGHAT, CDR2 FQNNGV. V shed 0 bases and J shed 2 bases, with 7 bases lying between them. The length of the CDR3 is 15 residues. The CDR3 sequence is CASSLDRFNTGELFF. Here the CDR3 DNA reads TGTGCCAGCAGCTTAGACAGGTTCAACACCGGGGAGCTGTTTTTT.

This chain links TRBV4-1 with TRBJ2-4; D is unclear. The length of the CDR3 is 17 residues. The V end was cut by 0 bases, the J end by 4 bases, with 16 bases between. Germline CDR1 is MGHRA and CDR2 is YSYEKL. The CDR3 reads CASSQDPVATQKNIQYF. DNA for the CDR3: TGCGCCAGCAGCCAAGATCCTGTAGCAACCCAGAAAAACATTCAGTACTTC.

The chain is built from TRBV11-2 and TRBJ1-5; TRBD1 might be the D (5 bases). The length of the CDR3 is 13 residues. Germline V gene data show CDR1 as SGHAT and CDR2 as FQNNGV. Trimming pared 5 bases from V and 5 bases from J, leaving 10 bases between. The CDR3 sequence: CASSLDSHQPQHF. The CDR3 DNA reads TGTGCCAGCAGCCTCGACAGCCATCAGCCCCAGCATTTT. Supplemented by reference TRBV11-2 and TRBJ1-5, the full variable domain reads EAGVAQSPRYKIIEKRQSVAFWCNPISGHATLYWYQQILGQGPKLLIQFQNNGVVDDSQLPKDRFSAERLKGVDSTLKIQPAKLEDSAVYLCASSLDSHQPQHFGDGTRLSIL.

The genes are TRBV7-2 and TRBJ2-1; 8 nucleotides align to TRBD2. Germline CDR1 is SGHTA and CDR2 is FQGNSA. The CDR3 has 17 amino acids. The V gene end was trimmed by 8 bases and the J gene end by 1 base; junction bases not matched to a gene: 13. The CDR3 nucleotides read TGTGCCAGCGCCCTGAGGGGCGGGGGGTTTTCCTACAATGAGCAGTTCTTC. It specifies CASALRGGGFSYNEQFF.

J is TRBJ1-1 and V is TRBV18; 12 bases line up with TRBD1. Germline V gene sequence: CDR1 KGHSH, CDR2 LQKENI. The junction had 17 bases not matched to a gene; V was cut back by 3 bases and J by 3 bases. This CDR3 has 20 residues. CDR3 DNA sequence: TGTGCCAGCTCACCGCTCCCGGGACAGGGGGCGTCAAATGGAGACACTGAAGCTTTCTTT. This translates into CASSPLPGQGASNGDTEAFF.

The genes are TRBV30 and TRBJ2-1; unclear D gene. This CDR3 comprises 14 residues. V lost 1 base, J lost 4 bases, and 11 bases lay in between. Germline assignment: CDR1 GTSNPN and CDR2 SVGIG (reference sequence). The CDR3 reads CAWSANRRYNEQFF. The CDR3 DNA reads as TGTGCCTGGAGTGCTAACAGACGTTACAATGAGCAGTTCTTC.

The rearrangement links TRBV28 to TRBJ2-7; D not resolved. The CDR3 spans 13 residues. Germline CDR1 is MDHEN and CDR2 is SYDVKM. Trimming removed 6 bases at V and 3 bases at J, with 12 bases between. CDR3 coding DNA: TGTGCCAGCAGCAATCCTCCAGTCTACGAGCAGTACTTC. As protein: CASSNPPVYEQYF.

The chain links TRBV5-1 to TRBJ2-2; 8 bases line up with TRBD2. After removal of 4 bases from V and 7 bases from J, the junction contained 9 bases not matched to a gene. This CDR3 is built from 15 residues. In germline, CDR1 is SGHRS, CDR2 YFSETQ. CDR3 nucleotide sequence: TGCGCCAGCAGCCCCCGTGCAGCGGGAGTCGGGGAGCTGTTTTTT. This encodes CASSPRAAGVGELFF.

The chain couples TRBV6-4 to TRBJ2-3; 7 nucleotides line up with TRBD2. Per germline, CDR1 MRHNA and CDR2 SNTAGT. V dropped 2 bases and J dropped 0; count of bases not matched to a gene: 2. The CDR3 has 15 amino acids. CDR3 in DNA: TGTGCCAGCAGTGACAGCGGGGCTAGCACAGATACGCAGTATTTT. This sequence encodes CASSDSGASTDTQYF.

The chain uses TRBV2 and TRBJ2-3; 10 positions match TRBD2. CDR1 and CDR2 (germline): SNHLY, FYNNEI. V was clipped by 5 bases and J by 7 bases; unmatched bases: 9. The CDR3 length is 15 residues. The CDR3 DNA follows: TGTGCCAGCAGTCTTCTAGCGGGAGAGGTGAATACGCAGTATTTT. Its protein is CASSLLAGEVNTQYF.

This clone has a handful of counts. The chain employs TRBV11-1 and TRBJ2-2; D uncertain. Per germline, CDR1 SGHAT and CDR2 FQDESV (reference sequence). This CDR3 spans 14 amino acids. Deletions cut 8 bases from V and 3 bases from J, with 13 bases between. The chain's CDR3 is CASAWAGYTGELFF. The CDR3 DNA is TGTGCCAGCGCTTGGGCCGGTTACACCGGGGAGCTGTTTTTT.

V is TRBV21-1 and J is TRBJ1-6; TRBD1 reflects the table's D call only, with no check against the DNA. TRBV21-1 is a pseudogene locus. CDR3 length equals 16 residues. The CDR3 region has the DNA TGTGCCAGCAGCCGGGACGAGTTGGGACAAGATTCACCCCTCCACTTT. Translation gives CASSRDELGQDSPLHF.

The genes are TRBV30 and TRBJ1-4; D is uncertain. Germline V gene sequence: CDR1 GTSNPN, CDR2 SVGIG (reference sequence). Trimming took 5 bases from V and 8 from J, leaving 15 bases between them. This CDR3 is built from 13 residues. CDR3 sequence: CAWSGAGREKLFF. CDR3 nucleotide sequence: TGTGCCTGGTCCGGCGCGGGCCGAGAAAAACTGTTTTTT.

This clone was seen a handful of times. The chain has TRBV28 and TRBJ1-6; 7 bases line up with TRBD1. The CDR3 totals 14 residues. The V gene's germline CDR1 is MDHEN and CDR2 SYDVKM. Trimming cost V 8 bases and J 4 bases; bases outside gene matches: 5. The CDR3 DNA is TGTGCCAGCGAGGGGGCAGCATATAATTCACCCCTCCACTTT. Its translation is CASEGAAYNSPLHF.

This chain connects TRBV7-9 to TRBJ1-6; possible D gene TRBD1, 6 bases. V shed 1 base and J shed 9 bases, with 10 bases lying between them. The CDR3 is 14 residues long. In germline, CDR1 is SEHNR, CDR2 FQNEAQ (reference sequence). CDR3 nucleotide sequence: TGTGCCAGCAGCTTAGATTCGGACAGTTCACCCCTCCACTTT. This sequence encodes CASSLDSDSSPLHF.